Described below is a single T cell receptor (beta chain) sequence and its context. Antigen unknown. Every bit of the isolated RNA underwent reverse transcription, so sequencing read expressed TCRB transcripts. The protocol was immunoSEQ multiplex PCR, while the TCRdb copy is restricted to in-frame clones and leaves out a portion. The sample records fewer than 350,000 clones, 14% to 15% being singletons. This specimen belongs to a study of beta chain features in type 1 diabetes. Notes on the study in general: TCRB repertoires of naive, central memory and Treg cells appeared more similar among patients than among healthy donors. All four CD4+ subsets of Type 1 diabetes patients contained TCRB CDR3s that were moderately but significantly shorter. Any HLA type influence on TCRB rearrangement was left unresolved here.

Sequenced: naive CD4+ T cells from blood. This sequence was found in a man between 18 and 29 years old with type 1 diabetes.

CDR3 residues: CASPRGDQPQHF. The CDR3 coding sequence is TGTGCCAGCCCCCGGGGTGATCAGCCCCAGCATTTT. This chain connects TRBV6-5 to TRBJ1-5; D is unclear. There are 12 residues in the CDR3. Trimming removed 8 bases from V and 5 bases from J, with 10 bases in between. Germline values: CDR1 MNHEY, CDR2 SVGAGI.